The text below deals with one TCR beta chain. This clonotype was picked up many times. What this receptor recognizes is not known. Base qualities were left out, and no much larger clone turns up one base away. The sample comes from a study of T cells in Graves' hyperthyroidism and ophthalmopathy (dated by TCRdb to about 2019). The study in broad terms: Peripheral blood was collected at initial diagnosis, before any treatment. A discovery cohort of about a hundred patients, approximately 45 with Graves' ophthalmopathy and 55 to 60 with stable Graves' hyperthyroidism, was used to find distinguishing TCR V-J signatures. Prospective prediction of ophthalmopathy was tested in an independent validation cohort of under 20 hyperthyroidism patients and 17 patients who later progressed to ophthalmopathy. The 95 to 100 discovery patients were randomly divided into training and test sets at a 7:3 ratio. The study also compared thyroid tissue and blood T-cell repertoires from five or six Graves' hyperthyroidism patients. Following sampling, methimazole starting at 30 mg daily was given to hyperthyroidism patients, and high-dose intravenous methylprednisolone was given to ophthalmopathy patients. The paper describes TCR Vbeta CDR3 sequencing of about 140 peripheral blood samples, made up of 43 ophthalmopathy patients, roughly 75 hyperthyroidism patients and roughly 17 progressor patients.

Moderately to severely active disease, a Clinical Activity Score of at least 3, a NOSPECS grade of at least 4, and a duration under 3 months were present in ophthalmopathy patients. Exclusion was applied to patients with uncontrolled infections, other autoimmune diseases, pregnancy or lactation. Clinical symptoms, serum thyroxine and TRAb, thyroid ultrasound, and orbital computed tomography formed the basis for the diagnoses. Ficoll-Paque density gradient centrifugation was used to isolate PBMCs from under 11 ml of fresh peripheral blood. Total RNA was extracted with Trizol reagent, and quality was checked on an Agilent 2100 Bioanalyzer. Amplification of TCR beta CDR3 regions was carried out from RNA transcripts. For the first round of RT-PCR on the TCR CDR3, the HTBI primer set was used together with the Qiagen OneStep RT-PCR kit. A second multiplex PCR round built the libraries, followed by size selection and purification. Sequencing of the libraries was done on an Illumina HiSeq2000 using paired-end 100 bp reads. The paper's data handling went like this. Raw data were processed with SOAPnuke, discarding reads with adapters, uncalled bases, mean Phred below 15, or no exact constant-primer or identifier match. COPE v1.2.5 was used to merge the high-quality paired reads, and each unique nucleotide sequence was defined as a clonotype. MiTCR v1.1 was used to align clonotypes to the IMGT TRBV, TRBD and TRBJ reference segments. The analysis was restricted to V-J combinations with a frequency above 0.0001, which together covered roughly 99% of the repertoires. The TCS score was defined as F50 (clonal expansion) divided by E x V (chaos), with BLOSUM62-based TCRdist calculated between CDR3 peptides within each V-J. Welch's t-statistics and random forest reduced some 510 V-J features to fewer than 15, which were used in a naive Bayes classifier (R e1071). TCRdb itself trimmed the public reads at Q25 with fastp, ran MiXCR and retained productive beta chains. When rows share a CDR3 protein, they turn into one entry using the most common DNA and genes. For this entry, the V and J calls and clone size follow TCRdb and not the study's own pipeline. This sample holds about 52,000 distinct CDR3 sequences; 48% were observed only once. The ten largest clonotypes hold about 9.8% of the sample.

What the authors observed across the whole study: Sample size was not statistically predetermined, and investigators were not blinded to group allocation. A model built on a 13 V-J signature distinguished ophthalmopathy from stable hyperthyroidism, reaching 87.88% sensitivity and around 81% specificity in cross-validation and 80%/75% in testing. In validation, the model predicted progression to ophthalmopathy with roughly 66% sensitivity and less than 75% specificity, a median of 6.5 months before onset. Blood samples also contained most of the expanded thyroid clonotypes (frequency above 0.001), which suggests that blood repertoires may reflect thyroid immune responses.

The CDR3 covers 19 residues, taking in both the cysteine and the phenylalanine. This entry keeps only the CDR3 DNA: 57 bases, framed from base 1. Relative to germline, V is missing 0 bases and J is missing 0 bases, with 6 bases of the junction outside any gene match. CDR1 SGHKS and CDR2 YYEKEE were looked up in the germline V gene (reference sequence). The V and J genes are TRBV5-5 and TRBJ1-6; 10 bases in between match TRBD1. The sequenced sample consisted of blood. The sequence was collected from a woman between 45 and 65 years old with Graves' ophthalmopathy. CDR3 sequence: CASSLEGQGSRSYNSPLHF. The DNA reads as follows: TGTGCCAGCAGCTTGGAGGGACAGGGGTCCCGCTCCTATAATTCACCCCTCCACTTT.